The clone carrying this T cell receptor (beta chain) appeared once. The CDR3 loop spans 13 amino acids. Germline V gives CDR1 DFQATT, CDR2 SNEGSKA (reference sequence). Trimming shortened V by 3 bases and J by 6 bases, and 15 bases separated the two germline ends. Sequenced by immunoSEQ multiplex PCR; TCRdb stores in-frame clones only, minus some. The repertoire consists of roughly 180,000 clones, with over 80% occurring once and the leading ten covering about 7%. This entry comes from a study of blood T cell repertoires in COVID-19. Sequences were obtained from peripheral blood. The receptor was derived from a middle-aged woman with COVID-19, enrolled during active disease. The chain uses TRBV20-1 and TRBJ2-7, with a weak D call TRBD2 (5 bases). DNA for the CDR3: TGCAGTGCTAGTTCCATAGCGATGGGCGAGCAGTACTTC. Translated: CSASSIAMGEQYF.